This T cell receptor beta chain appears in the sequencing data of a study of cytotoxic CD8 clonotypes in ibrutinib-treated CLL. Study-level results: Rising at ibrutinib response, clonality subsequently fell back toward baseline at progression. In comparison with age-matched healthy donors, baseline clonality was higher and tracked circulating CD8+ T-cell counts.

This clone was seen a few times. Its antigen is undetermined. Here immunoSEQ multiplex PCR was the method, and the copy in TCRdb shows in-frame clones only, minus some. The table shows 20,000 to 25,000 clones, with approximately 71% occurring only once. CDR1 and CDR2 (germline): MDHEN, SYDVKM. V lost 3 bases and J lost 1; bases outside the gene matches: 9. The length of the CDR3 is 17 residues. The chain employs TRBV28 and TRBJ1-2, with 9 bases aligning to TRBD1. This TCR derives from a human donor with chronic lymphocytic leukemia. The material was PBMCs, obtained after 12 months of ibrutinib treatment. CDR3 sequence (DNA): TGTGCCAGCAGTTTGCCCCTCCGGACAGGGGTTAACTATGGCTACACCTTC. The encoded protein is CASSLPLRTGVNYGYTF.